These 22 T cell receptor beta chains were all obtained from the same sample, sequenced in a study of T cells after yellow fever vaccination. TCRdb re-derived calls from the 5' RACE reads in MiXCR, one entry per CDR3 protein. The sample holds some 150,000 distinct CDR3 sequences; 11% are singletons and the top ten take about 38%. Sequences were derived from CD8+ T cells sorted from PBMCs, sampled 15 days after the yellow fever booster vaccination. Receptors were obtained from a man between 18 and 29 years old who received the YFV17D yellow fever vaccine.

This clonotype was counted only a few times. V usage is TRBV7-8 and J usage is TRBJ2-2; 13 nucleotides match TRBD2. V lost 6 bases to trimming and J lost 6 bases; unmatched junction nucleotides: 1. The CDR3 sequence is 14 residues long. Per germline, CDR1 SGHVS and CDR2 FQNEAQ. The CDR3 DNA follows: TGTGCCAGCAGACTAGCGGGGGGGCCCGGGGAGCTGTTTTTT. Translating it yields CASRLAGGPGELFF.

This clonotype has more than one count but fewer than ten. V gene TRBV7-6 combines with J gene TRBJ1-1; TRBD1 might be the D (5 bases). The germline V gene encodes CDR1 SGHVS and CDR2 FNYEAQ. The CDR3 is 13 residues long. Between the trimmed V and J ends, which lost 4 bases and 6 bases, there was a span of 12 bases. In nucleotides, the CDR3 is TGTGCCAGCAGCTCCGCCGACAGTGCTGAAGCTTTCTTT. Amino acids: CASSSADSAEAFF.

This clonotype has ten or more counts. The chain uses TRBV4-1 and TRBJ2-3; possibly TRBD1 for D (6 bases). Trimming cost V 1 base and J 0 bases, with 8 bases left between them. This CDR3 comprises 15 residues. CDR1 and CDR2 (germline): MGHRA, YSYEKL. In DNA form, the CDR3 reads TGCGCCAGCAGCCAAGGAGGGGGAAGCACAGATACGCAGTATTTT. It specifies CASSQGGGSTDTQYF.

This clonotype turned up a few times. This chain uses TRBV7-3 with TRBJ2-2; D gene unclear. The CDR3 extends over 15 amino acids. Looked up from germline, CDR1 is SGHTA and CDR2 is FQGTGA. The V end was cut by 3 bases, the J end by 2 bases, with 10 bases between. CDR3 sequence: CASSLGGINTGELFF. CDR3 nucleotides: TGTGCCAGCAGCTTGGGTGGCATCAACACCGGGGAGCTGTTTTTT.

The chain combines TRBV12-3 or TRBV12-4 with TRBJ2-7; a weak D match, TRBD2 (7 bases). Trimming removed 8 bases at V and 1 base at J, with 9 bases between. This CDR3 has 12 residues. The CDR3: CASGGASYEQYF. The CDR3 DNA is TGTGCCAGCGGGGGGGCATCCTACGAGCAGTACTTC.

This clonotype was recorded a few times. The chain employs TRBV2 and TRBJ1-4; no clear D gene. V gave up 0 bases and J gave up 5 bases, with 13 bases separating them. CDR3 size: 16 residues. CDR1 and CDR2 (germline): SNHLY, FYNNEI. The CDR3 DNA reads TGTGCCAGCAGTGAAGCGCTTAGGACCTTAAATGAAAAACTGTTTTTT. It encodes CASSEALRTLNEKLFF.

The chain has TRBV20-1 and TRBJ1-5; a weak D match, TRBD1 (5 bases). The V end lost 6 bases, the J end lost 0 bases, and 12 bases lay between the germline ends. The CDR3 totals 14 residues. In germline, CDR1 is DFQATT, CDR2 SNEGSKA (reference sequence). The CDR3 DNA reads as TGCAGTGCCGCCGGGGGAGATAGCAATCAGCCCCAGCATTTT. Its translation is CSAAGGDSNQPQHF.

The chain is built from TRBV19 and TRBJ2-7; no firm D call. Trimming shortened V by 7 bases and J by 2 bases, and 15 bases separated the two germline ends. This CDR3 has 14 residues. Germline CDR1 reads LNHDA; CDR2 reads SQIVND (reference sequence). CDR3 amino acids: CASKWDPSAYEQYF. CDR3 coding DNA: TGTGCCAGTAAATGGGATCCATCGGCCTACGAGCAGTACTTC. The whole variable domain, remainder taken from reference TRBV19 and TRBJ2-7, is DGGITQSPKYLFRKEGQNVTLSCEQNLNHDAMYWYRQDPGQGLRLIYYSQIVNDFQKGDIAEGYSVSREKKESFPLTVTSAQKNPTAFYLCASKWDPSAYEQYFGPGTRLTVT.

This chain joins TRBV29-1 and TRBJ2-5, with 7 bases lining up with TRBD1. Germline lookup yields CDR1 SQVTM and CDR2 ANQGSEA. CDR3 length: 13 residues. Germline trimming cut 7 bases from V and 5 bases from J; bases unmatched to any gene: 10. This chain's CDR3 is CSGLTGLGETQYF. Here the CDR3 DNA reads TGCAGCGGCCTGACAGGGCTGGGTGAGACCCAGTACTTC.

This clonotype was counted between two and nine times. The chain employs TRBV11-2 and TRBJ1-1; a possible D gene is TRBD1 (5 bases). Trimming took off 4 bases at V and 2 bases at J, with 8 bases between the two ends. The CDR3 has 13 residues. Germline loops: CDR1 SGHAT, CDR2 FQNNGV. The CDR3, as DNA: TGTGCCAGCAGCTGGGACGTTAACACTGAAGCTTTCTTT. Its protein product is CASSWDVNTEAFF.

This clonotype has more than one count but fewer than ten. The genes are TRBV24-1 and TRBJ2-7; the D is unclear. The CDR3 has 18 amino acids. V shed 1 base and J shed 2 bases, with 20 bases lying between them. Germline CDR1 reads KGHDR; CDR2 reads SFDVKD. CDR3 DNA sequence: TGTGCCACCAGTGATTTTCACCGACCCTACTTCGGGCCCTACGAGCAGTACTTC. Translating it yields CATSDFHRPYFGPYEQYF.

CDR3 coding DNA: TGCGCCAGCAGCTTTAGCTCCGGAGCCTACGAGCAGTACGTC. Translated: CASSFSSGAYEQYV. This chain uses TRBV5-1 with TRBJ2-7, with D unclear. The CDR3 extends over 14 amino acids. The V end lost 2 bases, the J end lost 2 bases, and 11 bases lay between the germline ends. Germline-derived CDR1 and CDR2 are SGHRS and YFSETQ.

CDR3 sequence reads: CASSDRQFSEQYF. The CDR3 DNA is TGTGCCAGCAGCGATCGACAGTTCTCCGAGCAGTACTTC. The V gene is TRBV9, the J gene TRBJ2-7; tentatively, D is TRBD1 (5 bases). CDR3 size: 13 residues. Germline values: CDR1 SGDLS, CDR2 YYNGEE. Trimming shortened V by 3 bases and J by 6 bases, and 13 bases separated the two germline ends.

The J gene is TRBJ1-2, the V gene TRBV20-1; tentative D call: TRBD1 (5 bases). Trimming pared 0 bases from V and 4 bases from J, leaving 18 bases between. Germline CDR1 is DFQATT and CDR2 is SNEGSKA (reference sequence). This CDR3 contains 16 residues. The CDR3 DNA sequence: TGCAGTGCTAGAGATAGGGAGGGAGGGGCGGCCTATGGCTACACCTTC. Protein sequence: CSARDREGGAAYGYTF.

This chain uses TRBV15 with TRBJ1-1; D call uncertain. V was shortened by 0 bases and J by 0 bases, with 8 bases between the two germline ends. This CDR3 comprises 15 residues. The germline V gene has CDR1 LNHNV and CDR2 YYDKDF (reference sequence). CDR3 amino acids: CATSRDSGLNTEAFF. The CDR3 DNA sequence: TGTGCCACCAGCAGAGATAGCGGGCTGAACACTGAAGCTTTCTTT.

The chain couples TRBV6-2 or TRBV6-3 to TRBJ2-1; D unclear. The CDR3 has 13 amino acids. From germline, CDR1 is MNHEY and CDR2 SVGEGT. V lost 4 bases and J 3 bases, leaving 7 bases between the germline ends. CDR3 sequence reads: CASSWASYNEQFF. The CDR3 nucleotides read TGTGCCAGCAGTTGGGCCAGCTACAATGAGCAGTTCTTC.

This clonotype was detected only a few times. DNA for the CDR3: TGTGCCAGCAGTTCGGGACTAGCGGGGGCCCGGCCGGGGTACAATGAGCAGTTCTTC. Its translation: CASSSGLAGARPGYNEQFF. This chain uses TRBV28 with TRBJ2-1; 14 positions match TRBD2. Unmatched junction bases numbered 12, after V lost 4 bases and J lost 4 bases. Per the germline V gene, CDR1 is MDHEN and CDR2 is SYDVKM. This CDR3 comprises 19 residues. Full variable domain (remainder filled in from reference TRBV28 and TRBJ2-1): DVKVTQSSRYLVKRTGEKVFLECVQDMDHENMFWYRQDPGLGLRLIYFSYDVKMKEKGDIPEGYSVSREKKERFSLILESASTNQTSMYLCASSSGLAGARPGYNEQFFGPGTRLTVL.

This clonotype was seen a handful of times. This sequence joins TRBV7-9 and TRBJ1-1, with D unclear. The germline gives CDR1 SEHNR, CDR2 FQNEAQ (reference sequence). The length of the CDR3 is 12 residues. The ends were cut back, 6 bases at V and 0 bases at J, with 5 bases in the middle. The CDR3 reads CASRQLNTEAFF. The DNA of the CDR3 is TGTGCCAGCAGGCAGCTGAACACTGAAGCTTTCTTT.

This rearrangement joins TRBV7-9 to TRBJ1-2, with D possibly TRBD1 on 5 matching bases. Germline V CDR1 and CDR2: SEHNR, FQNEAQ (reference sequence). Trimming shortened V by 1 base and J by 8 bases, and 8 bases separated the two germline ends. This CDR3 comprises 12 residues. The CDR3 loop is CASSLGGTGYTF. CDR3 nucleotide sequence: TGTGCCAGCAGCTTAGGAGGGACCGGCTACACCTTC.

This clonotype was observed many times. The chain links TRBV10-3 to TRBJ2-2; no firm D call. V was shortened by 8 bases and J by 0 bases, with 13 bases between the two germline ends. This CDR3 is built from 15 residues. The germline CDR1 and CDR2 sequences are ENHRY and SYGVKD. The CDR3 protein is CAIPRGTANTGELFF. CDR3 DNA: TGTGCCATCCCGAGAGGAACAGCGAACACCGGGGAGCTGTTTTTT.

The CDR3: CASSSRGEYEQYV. The CDR3 bases are TGTGCCAGCAGCTCCAGGGGGGAATACGAGCAGTACGTC. This chain joins TRBV7-9 and TRBJ2-7; D may be TRBD1 (7 bases). The CDR3 length is 13 residues. V lost 4 bases, J lost 4 bases, and 11 bases lay in between. Germline V CDR1 and CDR2: SEHNR, FQNEAQ (reference sequence).

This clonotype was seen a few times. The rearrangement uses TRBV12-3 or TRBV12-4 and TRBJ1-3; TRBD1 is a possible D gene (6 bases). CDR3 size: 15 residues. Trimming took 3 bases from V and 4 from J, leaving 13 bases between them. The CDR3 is CASSFTGFSGNTIYF. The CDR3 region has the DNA TGTGCCAGCAGTTTCACAGGGTTTTCAGGAAACACCATATATTTT.